Below are 11 T cell receptor beta chains sequenced from a single sample in a study of spatial heterogeneity in lung cancer. Study findings and constraints: One measure, the expanded intratumoral alpha and beta TCR count, tracked tumor mutation counts.

TCRdb processed the 5' RACE reads anew with MiXCR; each CDR3 protein has one entry. The sample records about 14,000 distinct CDR3 sequences, around 4.7% being singletons. The antigens for these receptors are not known. Time point here: sample taken at primary tumor resection. The input for sequencing was lung tumor tissue, taken at surgery. Receptors originate from a female donor with early-stage non-small cell lung cancer.

This clonotype was found many times. This beta chain is a stray sequence in a library constructed for alpha chains; its clone size is not meaningful. V usage is TRBV20-1 and J usage is TRBJ1-2; tentative D call: TRBD1 (6 bases). V was clipped by 8 bases and J by 4 bases, with 14 bases between them. The CDR3 is 12 residues long. Germline lookup yields CDR1 DFQATT and CDR2 SNEGSKA (reference sequence). The CDR3 sequence is CSSPDSTYGYTF. CDR3 nucleotides: TGCAGTTCCCCGGACAGCACCTATGGCTACACCTTC.

This clonotype appeared many times. This beta chain turned up in a library designed for alpha chains; as an off-target read, its abundance says little. The chain couples TRBV20-1 to TRBJ2-3; 10 nucleotides align to TRBD2. There are 15 residues in the CDR3. J lost 4 bases, V lost 0 bases, and 4 bases had no gene match. Germline CDR1 and CDR2: DFQATT and SNEGSKA (reference sequence). Written as DNA, the CDR3 is TGCAGTGCTAGAGAAGCGGGGGGGCCGGCAGATACGCAGTATTTT. It encodes CSAREAGGPADTQYF.

This clonotype was observed at least ten times. Since it is a stray read in a library aimed at alpha chains, this beta chain has a size that is not meaningful. The chain links TRBV5-8 to TRBJ2-5; D is uncertain. The germline gives CDR1 SGHTS, CDR2 YDEGEE. The ends were cut back, 3 bases at V and 3 bases at J, with 3 bases in the middle. This CDR3 is 11 amino acids long. CDR3 DNA sequence: TGTGCCAGCAGCTACAAAGAGACCCAGTACTTC. Translating it yields CASSYKETQYF.

This clonotype was recorded at least ten times. Little can be read into the size of this beta chain, an off-target read in a library designed for alpha chains. The V gene is TRBV6-5, the J gene TRBJ2-7; TRBD2 might be the D (5 bases). Germline V gene lookup returns CDR1 MNHEY and CDR2 SVGAGI. The CDR3 spans 14 residues. The V gene lost 0 bases and the J gene lost 7 bases, with 13 bases spanning the gap. The chain's CDR3 is CASSYSSRGSEQYF. The DNA of the CDR3 is TGTGCCAGCAGTTACTCGAGTCGGGGTTCTGAGCAGTACTTC.

This clonotype is categorized as medium-sized. The size of this beta chain means little, since it is a stray read in a library made for alpha chains. The chain joins TRBV6-5 to TRBJ1-5, with D unresolved. The germline V and J ends were trimmed by 2 bases and 1 base, with 3 bases remaining between them. This CDR3 region has 13 residues. From germline, CDR1 is MNHEY and CDR2 SVGAGI. For the CDR3, the DNA is TGTGCCAGCAGTTACGACAGCAATCAGCCCCAGCATTTT. It is translated as CASSYDSNQPQHF.

This clonotype was seen only a few times. The size of this beta chain means little, since it is a stray read in a library made for alpha chains. The gene calls are TRBV7-2 and TRBJ2-5; D call uncertain. CDR1 and CDR2 from the germline V gene are SGHTA and FQGNSA. With 1 base removed from V and 2 bases from J, the gap between germline ends came to 5 bases. The CDR3 runs to 13 residues. The CDR3 sequence: CASSLGLQETQYF. The DNA of the CDR3 is TGTGCCAGCAGCTTAGGACTGCAAGAGACCCAGTACTTC.

This clonotype has a count of ten or more. This beta chain is an unintended read in a library built for alpha chains; its size means little. The V gene is TRBV3-1, the J gene TRBJ2-5; D not certain. There are 14 residues in the CDR3. Germline lookup yields CDR1 LGHDT and CDR2 YNNKEL (reference sequence). V shed 6 bases and J shed 2 bases, with 13 bases lying between them. The CDR3 DNA follows: TGTGCCAGCAGGTATCGTGGGGTACAAGAGACCCAGTACTTC. It codes for CASRYRGVQETQYF.

This clonotype was found many times. This beta chain is an off-target read within a library intended for alpha chains, so its frequency means little. The J gene is TRBJ1-4, the V gene TRBV24-1; 10 bases map to TRBD1. V was clipped by 3 bases and J by 8 bases; unmatched bases: 5. The CDR3 contains 15 residues. Germline V gene lookup returns CDR1 KGHDR and CDR2 SFDVKD. The CDR3, as DNA: TGTGCCACCAGTGATCCCGGGACAGGGGCCGAAAAACTGTTTTTT. This gives the protein CATSDPGTGAEKLFF.

There are a few counts of this clonotype. Within a library made for alpha chains, this beta chain is off target, and its count is uninformative. V and J are TRBV20-1 and TRBJ2-5; 9 positions match TRBD2. The germline CDR1 and CDR2 sequences are DFQATT and SNEGSKA (reference sequence). Unmatched junction bases numbered 14, after V lost 8 bases and J lost 7 bases. CDR3 size: 14 residues. Written as DNA, the CDR3 is TGCAGTCTGCGACGGAGCGGGGGGCGTGGGACCCAGTACTTC. Translation: CSLRRSGGRGTQYF.

This clonotype was detected many times. Within a library made for alpha chains, this beta chain is off target, and its count is uninformative. V is TRBV6-2 or TRBV6-3 and J is TRBJ1-2, with D unclear. The V end lost 10 bases, the J end lost 5 bases, and 23 bases lay between the germline ends. The CDR3 is 15 amino acids. Germline V lookup: CDR1 MNHEY, CDR2 SVGEGT. The CDR3 loop reads CATQGWVADLYGYTF. The CDR3 coding sequence is TGTGCCACTCAAGGATGGGTGGCAGACTTATATGGCTACACCTTC.

Comments on this clonotype: Found in a library prepared for alpha chains, this beta chain is an off-target read, and its abundance has little meaning. This chain connects TRBV19 to TRBJ2-3; maybe TRBD2 (6 bases). Germline V gene sequence: CDR1 LNHDA, CDR2 SQIVND (reference sequence). The CDR3 contains 15 residues. V was trimmed by 2 bases and J by 2 bases, leaving 11 bases between them. The CDR3: CASSISAGITDTQYF. CDR3 DNA: TGTGCCAGTAGTATATCGGCGGGGATCACAGATACGCAGTATTTT.